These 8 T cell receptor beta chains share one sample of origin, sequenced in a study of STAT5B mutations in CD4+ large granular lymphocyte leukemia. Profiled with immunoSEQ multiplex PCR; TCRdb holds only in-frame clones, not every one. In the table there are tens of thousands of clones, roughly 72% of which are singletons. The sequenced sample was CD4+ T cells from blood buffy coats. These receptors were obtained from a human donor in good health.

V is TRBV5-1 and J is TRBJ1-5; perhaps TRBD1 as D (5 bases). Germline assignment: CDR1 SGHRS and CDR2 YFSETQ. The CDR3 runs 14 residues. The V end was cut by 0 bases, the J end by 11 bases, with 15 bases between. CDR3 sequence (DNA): TGCGCCAGCAGCTTGGACTCGAGCGGGGGGACCCAGCATTTT. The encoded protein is CASSLDSSGGTQHF.

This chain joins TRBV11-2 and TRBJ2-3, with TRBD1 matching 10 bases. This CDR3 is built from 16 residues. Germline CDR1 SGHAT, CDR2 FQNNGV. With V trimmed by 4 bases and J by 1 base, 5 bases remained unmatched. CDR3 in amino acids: CASSSPGTGGTDTQYF. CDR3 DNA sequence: TGTGCCAGCAGCTCCCCCGGGACAGGGGGCACAGATACGCAGTATTTT.

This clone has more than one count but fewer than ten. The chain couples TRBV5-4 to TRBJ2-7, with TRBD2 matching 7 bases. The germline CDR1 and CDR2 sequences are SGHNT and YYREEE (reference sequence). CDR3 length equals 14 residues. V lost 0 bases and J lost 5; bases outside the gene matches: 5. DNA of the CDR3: TGTGCCAGCAGCTTGGGGGGAGGGGACCACGAGCAGTACTTC. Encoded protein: CASSLGGGDHEQYF. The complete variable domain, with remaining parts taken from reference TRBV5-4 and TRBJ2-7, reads ETGVTQSPTHLIKTRGQQVTLRCSSQSGHNTVSWYQQALGQGPQFIFQYYREEENGRGNFPPRFSGLQFPNYSSELNVNALELDDSALYLCASSLGGGDHEQYFGPGTRLTVT.

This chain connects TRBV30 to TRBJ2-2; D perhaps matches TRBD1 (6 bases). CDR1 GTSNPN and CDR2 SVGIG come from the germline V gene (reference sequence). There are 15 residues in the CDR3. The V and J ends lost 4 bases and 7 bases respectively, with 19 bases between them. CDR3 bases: TGTGCCTGGACCACAGGGACACTTGGGAGCGGGGAGCTGTTTTTT. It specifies CAWTTGTLGSGELFF.

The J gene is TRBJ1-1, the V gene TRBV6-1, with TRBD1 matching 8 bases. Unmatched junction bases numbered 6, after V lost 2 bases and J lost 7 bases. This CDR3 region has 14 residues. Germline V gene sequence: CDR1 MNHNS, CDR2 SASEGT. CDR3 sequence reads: CASSELDRAGEAFF. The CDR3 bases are TGTGCCAGCAGTGAATTGGACAGGGCGGGTGAAGCTTTCTTT.

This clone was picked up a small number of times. This chain's CDR3 is CASSDGPVSSYNSPLHF. CDR3 bases: TGTGCCAGCAGTGACGGTCCGGTCAGCTCCTATAATTCACCCCTCCACTTT. The V call is TRBV6-4, the J call TRBJ1-6, with D uncertain. The germline V gene encodes CDR1 MRHNA and CDR2 SNTAGT. The CDR3 runs to 17 residues. V dropped 2 bases and J dropped 0 bases, with 11 bases sitting between them.

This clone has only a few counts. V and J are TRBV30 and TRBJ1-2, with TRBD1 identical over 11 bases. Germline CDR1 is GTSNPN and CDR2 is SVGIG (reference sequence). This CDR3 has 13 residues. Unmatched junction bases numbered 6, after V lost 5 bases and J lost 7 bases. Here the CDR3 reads CAWVRDRGGGYTF. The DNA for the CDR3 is TGTGCCTGGGTCCGGGACAGGGGGGGTGGCTACACCTTC.

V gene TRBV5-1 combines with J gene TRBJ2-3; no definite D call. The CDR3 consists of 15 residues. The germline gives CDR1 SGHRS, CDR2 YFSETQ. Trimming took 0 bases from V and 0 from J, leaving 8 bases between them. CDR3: CASSLVLGSTDTQYF. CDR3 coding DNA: TGCGCCAGCAGCTTGGTCCTCGGGAGCACAGATACGCAGTATTTT.